This TCR beta chain appears in the sequencing data of a study of molecular identifiers for immune sequencing clone quantification. Study observations and caveats: Beyond 20 RNA copies, clones held over 97% of effector molecules, compared with under 1% in naive cells. Among some 910,000 naive cells, as was reported, spiked Jurkat TCR RNA from one cell was detectable.

TCRdb reprocessed the PCR reads with MiXCR, giving one entry per CDR3 protein. The profile shows 600,000 to 650,000 distinct CDR3 sequences, roughly 21% of them singletons. The CDR3 runs to 14 residues. V shed 5 bases and J shed 5 bases, with 14 bases lying between them. Germline CDR1 and CDR2: MNHEY and SMNVEV (reference sequence). This clonotype was recorded many times. Antigen: not known. The sequence was collected from a human donor in good health. Some libraries in this study had Jurkat cell RNA spiked in. Input material: naive CD8+ T cells from blood, with Jurkat cell RNA spiked in. Subset here: FACS-sorted CD8+CD4-CCR7+CD45RA+ naive T cells. This rearrangement joins TRBV27 to TRBJ2-3; no firm D call. This CDR3 is CASSIAPVRDTQYF. The DNA for the CDR3 is TGTGCCAGCAGTATCGCCCCAGTCAGAGATACGCAGTATTTT.